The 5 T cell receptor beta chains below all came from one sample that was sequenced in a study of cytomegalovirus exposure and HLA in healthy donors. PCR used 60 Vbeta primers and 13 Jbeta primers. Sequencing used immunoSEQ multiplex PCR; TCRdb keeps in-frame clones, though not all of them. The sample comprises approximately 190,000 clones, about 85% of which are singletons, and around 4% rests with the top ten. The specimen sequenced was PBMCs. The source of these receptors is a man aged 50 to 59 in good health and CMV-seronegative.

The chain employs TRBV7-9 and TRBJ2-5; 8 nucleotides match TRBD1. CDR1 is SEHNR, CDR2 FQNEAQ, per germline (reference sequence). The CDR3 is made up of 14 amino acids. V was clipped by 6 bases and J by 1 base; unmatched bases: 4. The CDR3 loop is CASSPDRGQETQYF. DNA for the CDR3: TGTGCCAGCAGTCCCGACAGGGGCCAAGAGACCCAGTACTTC. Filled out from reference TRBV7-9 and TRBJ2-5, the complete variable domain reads DTGVSQNPRHKITKRGQNVTFRCDPISEHNRLYWYRQTLGQGPEFLTYFQNEAQLEKSRLLSDRFSAERPKGSFSTLEIQRTEQGDSAMYLCASSPDRGQETQYFGPGTRLLVL.

The CDR3 DNA reads as TGTGCCATCACCGTAGGGCCCGGGGGTGAGCAGTTCTTC. This sequence encodes CAITVGPGGEQFF. The chain recombines TRBV10-3 with TRBJ2-1, with D perhaps matching TRBD2 (6 bases). Germline loops: CDR1 ENHRY, CDR2 SYGVKD. This CDR3 is built from 13 residues. The V end lost 7 bases, the J end lost 9 bases, and 16 bases lay between the germline ends.

CDR3 coding DNA: TGTGCCTGGATCAGGCAGCCGAGTACTGAAGCTTTCTTT. Its translation: CAWIRQPSTEAFF. The V and J genes are TRBV30 and TRBJ1-1; D ambiguous. The CDR3 consists of 13 residues. Trimming left V 4 bases short and J 5 bases short, with 14 bases between. Germline V gives CDR1 GTSNPN, CDR2 SVGIG (reference sequence).

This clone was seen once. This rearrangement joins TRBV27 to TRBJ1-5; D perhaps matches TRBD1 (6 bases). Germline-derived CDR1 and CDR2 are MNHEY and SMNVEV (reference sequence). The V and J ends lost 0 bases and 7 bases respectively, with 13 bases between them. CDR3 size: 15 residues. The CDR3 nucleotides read TGTGCCAGCAGTTTATCTGGGGGCCACGGGCAGCCCCAGCATTTT. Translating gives CASSLSGGHGQPQHF.

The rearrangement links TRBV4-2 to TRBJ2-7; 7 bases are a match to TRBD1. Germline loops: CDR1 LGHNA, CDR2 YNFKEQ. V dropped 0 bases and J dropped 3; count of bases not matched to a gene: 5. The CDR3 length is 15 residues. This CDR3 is CASSQEGDSGYEQYF. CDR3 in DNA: TGTGCCAGCAGCCAAGAGGGGGACAGTGGCTACGAGCAGTACTTC.